The rows below give T cell receptor beta chains drawn from one sample of a study of blood T cells in healthy people across ages. A single record per CDR3 protein comes from TCRdb applying MiXCR to the 5' RACE reads. The sample has 890,000 or so distinct CDR3 sequences; approximately 59% are singletons. The sequenced material came from blood. The receptors stem from a man younger than 45 in good health. Each CDR3 is given with its conserved first and last residue. D genes are given only for firm matches. Part of the rows lack a size; the others show once, few, many or a class for expanded clones.

d_gene: NA; v_gene: TRBV15; j_gene: TRBJ2-5; abundance: NA; CDR3aa: CATSRDREIQETQYF; CDR3nt: TGTGCCACCAGCAGAGACAGGGAGATCCAAGAGACCCAGTACTTC
d_gene: TRBD1; v_gene: TRBV9; j_gene: TRBJ2-3; abundance: NA; CDR3aa: CASSVGDRSTDTQYF; CDR3nt: TGTGCCAGCAGCGTAGGGGACAGAAGCACAGATACGCAGTATTTT
d_gene: NA; v_gene: TRBV7-2; j_gene: TRBJ2-1; abundance: NA; CDR3aa: CASSAARYNEQFF; CDR3nt: TGTGCCAGCAGCGCAGCTCGGTATAATGAGCAGTTCTTC
d_gene: TRBD2; v_gene: TRBV12-3/TRBV12-4; j_gene: TRBJ2-7; abundance: few; CDR3aa: CASSSLGLADSYEQYF; CDR3nt: TGTGCCAGCAGTTCCCTCGGACTAGCGGACTCCTACGAGCAGTACTTC
d_gene: NA; v_gene: TRBV4-3; j_gene: TRBJ1-5; abundance: NA; CDR3aa: CASSQDGLGQPQHF; CDR3nt: TGCGCCAGCAGCCAAGACGGGTTGGGTCAGCCCCAGCATTTT
d_gene: NA; v_gene: TRBV9; j_gene: TRBJ1-2; abundance: NA; CDR3aa: CASSAAWGGEHYGYTF; CDR3nt: TGTGCCAGCAGCGCGGCTTGGGGGGGCGAACACTATGGCTACACCTTC
d_gene: TRBD1; v_gene: TRBV4-2; j_gene: TRBJ1-2; abundance: NA; CDR3aa: CASSQEVGTGNGYTF; CDR3nt: TGTGCCAGCAGCCAAGAAGTGGGGACAGGCAATGGCTACACCTTC
d_gene: TRBD2; v_gene: TRBV9; j_gene: TRBJ2-3; abundance: NA; CDR3aa: CASSEGTSGDTQYF; CDR3nt: TGTGCCAGCAGCGAGGGGACTAGCGGGGATACGCAGTATTTT
d_gene: NA; v_gene: TRBV12-3/TRBV12-4; j_gene: TRBJ2-5; abundance: few; CDR3aa: CASSLAIQETQYF; CDR3nt: TGTGCCAGCAGTTTAGCGATTCAAGAGACCCAGTACTTC
d_gene: NA; v_gene: TRBV28; j_gene: TRBJ1-2; abundance: few; CDR3aa: CASIPDENYGYTF; CDR3nt: TGTGCCAGCATACCGGACGAAAACTATGGCTACACCTTC
d_gene: NA; v_gene: TRBV6-5; j_gene: TRBJ1-4; abundance: NA; CDR3aa: CASSRGRVGREKLFF; CDR3nt: TGTGCCAGCAGTCGCGGCAGGGTTGGCAGGGAAAAACTGTTTTTT
d_gene: TRBD2; v_gene: TRBV15; j_gene: TRBJ2-1; abundance: few; CDR3aa: CATSRGLAGNNEQFF; CDR3nt: TGTGCCACCAGCAGAGGACTAGCGGGGAACAATGAGCAGTTCTTC
d_gene: NA; v_gene: TRBV7-2; j_gene: TRBJ2-3; abundance: NA; CDR3aa: CASSLRQLGTDTQYF; CDR3nt: TGTGCCAGCAGCTTAAGGCAGCTCGGCACAGATACGCAGTATTTT
d_gene: TRBD1; v_gene: TRBV20-1; j_gene: TRBJ2-1; abundance: NA; CDR3aa: CSRGRRVNEQFF; CDR3nt: TGCAGCAGGGGGCGCCGAGTCAATGAGCAGTTCTTC
d_gene: TRBD2; v_gene: TRBV6-5; j_gene: TRBJ2-3; abundance: NA; CDR3aa: CASSLAGGHIQDTDTQYF; CDR3nt: TGTGCCAGCAGTTTAGCGGGGGGCCACATCCAGGACACAGATACGCAGTATTTT
d_gene: NA; v_gene: TRBV21-1; j_gene: TRBJ1-1; abundance: NA; CDR3aa: CASSFRDRNTEAFF; CDR3nt: TGTGCCAGCAGCTTTCGGGACAGGAACACTGAAGCTTTCTTT
d_gene: NA; v_gene: TRBV10-3; j_gene: TRBJ2-1; abundance: NA; CDR3aa: CAISRGGNEQFF; CDR3nt: TGTGCCATCTCGAGGGGAGGCAATGAGCAGTTCTTC
d_gene: TRBD2; v_gene: TRBV7-9; j_gene: TRBJ2-7; abundance: many; CDR3aa: CASSLGAGGYEQYF; CDR3nt: TGTGCCAGCAGCTTAGGGGCGGGGGGCTACGAGCAGTACTTC
d_gene: TRBD2; v_gene: TRBV12-3/TRBV12-4; j_gene: TRBJ2-7; abundance: NA; CDR3aa: CASSALAGGMYEQYF; CDR3nt: TGTGCCAGCAGTGCCCTAGCGGGGGGTATGTACGAGCAGTACTTC
d_gene: NA; v_gene: TRBV3-1; j_gene: TRBJ2-3; abundance: NA; CDR3aa: CASSQDWGAAGSTDTQYF; CDR3nt: TGTGCCAGCAGCCAAGACTGGGGTGCGGCGGGGAGCACAGATACGCAGTATTTT
d_gene: NA; v_gene: TRBV4-2; j_gene: TRBJ2-7; abundance: NA; CDR3aa: CASSQQPYEQYF; CDR3nt: TGTGCCAGCAGCCAGCAACCATACGAGCAGTACTTC
d_gene: NA; v_gene: TRBV7-8; j_gene: TRBJ1-4; abundance: NA; CDR3aa: CASSLARQSRQKLFF; CDR3nt: TGTGCCAGCAGCTTAGCTCGGCAGAGTCGTCAAAAACTGTTTTTT
d_gene: TRBD2; v_gene: TRBV6-1; j_gene: TRBJ2-5; abundance: NA; CDR3aa: CASSRGPPGLALSTQYF; CDR3nt: TGTGCCAGCAGCCGAGGACCCCCGGGACTAGCACTGTCGACCCAGTACTTC
d_gene: NA; v_gene: TRBV27; j_gene: TRBJ2-3; abundance: NA; CDR3aa: CASSPLGGGEDTQYF; CDR3nt: TGTGCCAGCAGTCCCTTAGGAGGGGGTGAAGATACGCAGTATTTT
d_gene: NA; v_gene: TRBV7-6; j_gene: TRBJ2-7; abundance: few; CDR3aa: CASSLNSYYEQYF; CDR3nt: TGTGCCAGCAGCTTAAATTCGTACTACGAGCAGTACTTC
d_gene: NA; v_gene: TRBV5-1; j_gene: TRBJ2-5; abundance: NA; CDR3aa: CASSLEVGDETQYF; CDR3nt: TGCGCCAGCAGCTTGGAGGTGGGGGACGAGACCCAGTACTTC
d_gene: TRBD2; v_gene: TRBV6-6; j_gene: TRBJ2-7; abundance: NA; CDR3aa: CASSSREGHEQYF; CDR3nt: TGTGCCAGCTCGTCCAGGGAGGGGCACGAGCAGTACTTC
d_gene: NA; v_gene: TRBV21-1; j_gene: TRBJ1-1; abundance: once; CDR3aa: CASSSRWRVAFF; CDR3nt: TGTGCCAGCAGCTCCCGCTGGAGGGTAGCTTTCTTT
d_gene: NA; v_gene: TRBV6-6; j_gene: TRBJ2-6; abundance: NA; CDR3aa: CASSYGAFANVLTF; CDR3nt: TGTGCCAGCAGTTACGGGGCATTTGCCAACGTCCTGACTTTC
d_gene: NA; v_gene: TRBV6-5; j_gene: TRBJ2-7; abundance: NA; CDR3aa: CASSYSRVLSYEQYF; CDR3nt: TGTGCCAGCAGTTACTCGAGGGTCCTCTCCTACGAGCAGTACTTC
d_gene: TRBD1; v_gene: TRBV30; j_gene: TRBJ2-1; abundance: few; CDR3aa: CAWNDRGYEQFF; CDR3nt: TGTGCCTGGAACGACAGGGGTTATGAGCAGTTCTTC
d_gene: NA; v_gene: TRBV4-3; j_gene: TRBJ1-6; abundance: NA; CDR3aa: CASSHLTGNSPPLHF; CDR3nt: TGCGCCAGCAGCCACCTTACAGGGAACAGCCCACCCCTCCACTTT
d_gene: TRBD1; v_gene: TRBV5-5; j_gene: TRBJ1-4; abundance: NA; CDR3aa: CASSLGQGINEKLFF; CDR3nt: TGTGCCAGCAGCTTGGGACAGGGTATAAATGAAAAACTGTTTTTT
d_gene: TRBD2; v_gene: TRBV20-1; j_gene: TRBJ2-7; abundance: few; CDR3aa: CSAPGLPAYEQYF; CDR3nt: TGCAGTGCTCCGGGACTACCGGCCTACGAGCAGTACTTC
d_gene: TRBD2; v_gene: TRBV28; j_gene: TRBJ2-7; abundance: NA; CDR3aa: CASSIPEGLAYEQYF; CDR3nt: TGTGCCAGCAGTATCCCGGAGGGACTAGCCTACGAGCAGTACTTC
d_gene: TRBD1; v_gene: TRBV7-9; j_gene: TRBJ1-4; abundance: NA; CDR3aa: CASSAPGGDEKLFF; CDR3nt: TGTGCCAGCAGCGCACCAGGGGGTGATGAAAAACTGTTTTTT
d_gene: NA; v_gene: TRBV6-5; j_gene: TRBJ2-5; abundance: NA; CDR3aa: CASSYLGAGETQYF; CDR3nt: TGTGCCAGCAGTTACTTGGGGGCAGGGGAGACCCAGTACTTC
d_gene: TRBD2; v_gene: TRBV10-3; j_gene: TRBJ2-1; abundance: NA; CDR3aa: CAISGSGLAGGREQFF; CDR3nt: TGTGCCATCAGTGGCTCAGGACTAGCGGGGGGGCGTGAGCAGTTCTTC
d_gene: TRBD1; v_gene: TRBV29-1; j_gene: TRBJ1-2; abundance: many; CDR3aa: CSVEDTGQGPGYTF; CDR3nt: TGCAGCGTTGAAGACACCGGACAGGGGCCTGGCTACACCTTC
d_gene: NA; v_gene: TRBV7-9; j_gene: TRBJ1-4; abundance: few; CDR3aa: CASSLTGRSDEKLFF; CDR3nt: TGTGCCAGCAGCTTGACGGGACGTAGCGATGAAAAACTGTTTTTT
d_gene: TRBD1; v_gene: TRBV10-3; j_gene: TRBJ1-2; abundance: NA; CDR3aa: CAIRSQGSRGYTF; CDR3nt: TGTGCCATCAGATCACAGGGGAGTCGTGGCTACACCTTC
d_gene: NA; v_gene: TRBV9; j_gene: TRBJ2-5; abundance: NA; CDR3aa: CASSVRPTQETQYF; CDR3nt: TGTGCCAGCAGCGTTAGACCAACCCAAGAGACCCAGTACTTC
d_gene: TRBD1; v_gene: TRBV5-1; j_gene: TRBJ2-7; abundance: NA; CDR3aa: CASSPGTARNLGEQYF; CDR3nt: TGCGCCAGCTCCCCAGGGACAGCGCGAAATCTGGGCGAGCAGTACTTC
d_gene: TRBD1; v_gene: TRBV7-9; j_gene: TRBJ2-7; abundance: NA; CDR3aa: CASSLDGDRVGEQYF; CDR3nt: TGTGCCAGCAGCTTAGATGGCGACAGGGTTGGCGAGCAGTACTTC
d_gene: NA; v_gene: TRBV7-9; j_gene: TRBJ2-5; abundance: NA; CDR3aa: CASSLYPQETQYF; CDR3nt: TGTGCCAGCAGCTTGTACCCGCAAGAGACCCAGTACTTC
d_gene: NA; v_gene: TRBV13; j_gene: TRBJ2-5; abundance: NA; CDR3aa: CASSLGGPGAQYF; CDR3nt: TGTGCCAGCAGCCTCGGGGGGCCGGGAGCCCAGTACTTC
d_gene: NA; v_gene: TRBV2; j_gene: TRBJ1-2; abundance: NA; CDR3aa: CASSERGLLNYGYTF; CDR3nt: TGTGCCAGCAGTGAAAGGGGCCTGCTAAACTATGGCTACACCTTC
d_gene: TRBD1; v_gene: TRBV7-2; j_gene: TRBJ1-6; abundance: NA; CDR3aa: CASSLGSPGQGDSPLHF; CDR3nt: TGTGCCAGCAGCTTAGGGAGCCCGGGACAGGGGGATTCACCCCTCCACTTT
d_gene: NA; v_gene: TRBV4-3; j_gene: TRBJ2-5; abundance: NA; CDR3aa: CASSQDLGGIQETQYF; CDR3nt: TGCGCCAGCAGCCAAGACCTCGGGGGAATCCAAGAGACCCAGTACTTC
d_gene: NA; v_gene: TRBV5-1; j_gene: TRBJ1-2; abundance: NA; CDR3aa: CASSFTGGDGYTF; CDR3nt: TGCGCCAGCAGCTTTACAGGAGGGGATGGCTACACCTTC
d_gene: TRBD2; v_gene: TRBV9; j_gene: TRBJ2-5; abundance: NA; CDR3aa: CASSVAWLAGDQETQYF; CDR3nt: TGTGCCAGCAGCGTAGCGTGGCTAGCGGGGGATCAAGAGACCCAGTACTTC
d_gene: TRBD1; v_gene: TRBV25-1; j_gene: TRBJ1-5; abundance: NA; CDR3aa: CASRGTGSQPQHF; CDR3nt: TGTGCCAGTAGGGGGACAGGGAGTCAGCCCCAGCATTTT
d_gene: NA; v_gene: TRBV7-9; j_gene: TRBJ2-5; abundance: NA; CDR3aa: CASSLGLKTQYF; CDR3nt: TGTGCCAGCAGCTTAGGCCTGAAGACCCAGTACTTC
d_gene: TRBD2; v_gene: TRBV27; j_gene: TRBJ2-7; abundance: NA; CDR3aa: CASSSEGAGEYEQYF; CDR3nt: TGTGCCAGCAGTTCCGAAGGGGCGGGGGAGTACGAGCAGTACTTC
d_gene: NA; v_gene: TRBV11-1; j_gene: TRBJ2-7; abundance: few; CDR3aa: CASSPQGPYEQYF; CDR3nt: TGTGCCAGCAGCCCTCAGGGTCCGTACGAGCAGTACTTC
d_gene: NA; v_gene: TRBV13; j_gene: TRBJ2-7; abundance: NA; CDR3aa: CASSPTGLVEQYF; CDR3nt: TGTGCCAGCAGCCCCACAGGCTTGGTCGAGCAGTACTTC
d_gene: TRBD1; v_gene: TRBV4-3; j_gene: TRBJ2-7; abundance: once; CDR3aa: CASSYRTGAAYEQYF; CDR3nt: TGCGCCAGCAGCTACAGGACAGGGGCGGCCTACGAGCAGTACTTC